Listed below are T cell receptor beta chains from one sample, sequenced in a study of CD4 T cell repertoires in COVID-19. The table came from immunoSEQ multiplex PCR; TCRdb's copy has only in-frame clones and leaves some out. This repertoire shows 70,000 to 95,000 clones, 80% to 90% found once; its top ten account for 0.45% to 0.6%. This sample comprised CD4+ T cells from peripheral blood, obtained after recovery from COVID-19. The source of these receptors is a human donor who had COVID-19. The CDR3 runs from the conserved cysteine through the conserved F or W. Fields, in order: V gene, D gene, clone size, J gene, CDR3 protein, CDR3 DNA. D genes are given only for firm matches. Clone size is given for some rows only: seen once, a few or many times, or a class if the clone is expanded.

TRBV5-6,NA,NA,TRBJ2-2,CASSPDGMNTGELFF,TGTGCCAGCAGCCCTGACGGAATGAACACCGGGGAGCTGTTTTTT
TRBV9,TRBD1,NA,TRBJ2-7,CASSPRDRAPYEQYF,TGTGCCAGCAGTCCTCGGGACAGGGCTCCCTACGAGCAGTACTTC
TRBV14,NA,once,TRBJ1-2,CASSHRGSYGYTF,TGTGCCAGCAGCCATCGGGGGTCGTATGGCTACACCTTC
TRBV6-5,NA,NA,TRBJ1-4,CASTPTYGEKLFF,TGTGCCAGCACCCCCACGTATGGTGAAAAACTGTTTTTT
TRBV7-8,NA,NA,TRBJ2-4,CASSLEARGTKNIQYF,TGTGCCAGCAGCTTAGAGGCCAGGGGAACCAAAAACATTCAGTACTTC
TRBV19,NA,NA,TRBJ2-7,CASSSSRGYEQYF,TGTGCCAGTAGTAGTAGTCGCGGGTACGAGCAGTACTTC
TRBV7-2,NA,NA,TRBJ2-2,CASSMPQGHANTGELFF,TGTGCCAGCAGCATGCCACAGGGACACGCGAACACCGGGGAGCTGTTTTTT
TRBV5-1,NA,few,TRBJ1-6,CASSPRRDNYNSPLHF,TGCGCCAGCAGCCCGAGGAGGGACAACTATAATTCACCCCTCCACTTT
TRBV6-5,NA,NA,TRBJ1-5,CASTFRQGLSHQHF,TGTGCCAGCACATTTCGACAAGGCCTTTCCCATCAGCATTTT
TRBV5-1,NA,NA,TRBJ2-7,CASSLSLQGGLPRYEQYF,TGCGCCAGCAGCTTGTCACTCCAGGGCGGCCTCCCTCGCTACGAGCAGTACTTC
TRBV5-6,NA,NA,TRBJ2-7,CASSFSSYEQYF,TGTGCCAGCAGCTTTTCCTCCTACGAGCAGTACTTC
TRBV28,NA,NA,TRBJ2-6,CASSLLGNGANVLTF,TGTGCCAGCAGTTTATTGGGTAATGGGGCCAACGTCCTGACTTTC
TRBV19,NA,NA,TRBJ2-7,CASSIRASGEQYF,TGTGCCAGTAGTATCAGAGCATCAGGGGAGCAGTACTTC
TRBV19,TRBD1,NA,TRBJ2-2,CASRNRGVATGELFF,TGTGCCAGTAGGAACAGGGGCGTCGCCACCGGGGAGCTGTTTTTT
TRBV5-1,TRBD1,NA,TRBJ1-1,CASSFTGGTEAFF,TGCGCCAGCAGCTTTACAGGGGGGACTGAAGCTTTCTTT
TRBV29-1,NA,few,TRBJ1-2,CSVGGTGYGYTF,TGCAGCGTTGGCGGGACGGGCTATGGCTACACCTTC
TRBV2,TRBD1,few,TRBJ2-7,CASRLAPGTGVGEQYF,TGTGCCAGCAGATTAGCCCCCGGGACAGGGGTGGGAGAGCAGTACTTC
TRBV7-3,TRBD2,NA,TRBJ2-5,CASSLWGGETQYF,TGTGCCAGCAGCTTATGGGGGGGAGAGACCCAGTACTTC
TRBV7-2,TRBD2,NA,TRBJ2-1,CASSPDGSGVYNEQFF,TGTGCCAGCAGTCCCGATGGTAGCGGGGTATACAATGAGCAGTTCTTC
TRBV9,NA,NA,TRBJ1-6,CASSVGGDSPLHF,TGTGCCAGCAGCGTAGGTGGGGATTCACCCCTCCACTTT
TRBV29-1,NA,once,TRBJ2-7,CSVTHLTGSYEQYF,TGCAGCGTTACCCATCTGACAGGATCCTACGAGCAGTACTTC
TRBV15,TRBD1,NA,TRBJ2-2,CATSGTGGPRTGELFF,TGTGCCACCAGCGGGACAGGGGGACCGCGGACCGGGGAGCTGTTTTTT
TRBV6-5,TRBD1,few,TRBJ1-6,CASREDRESPLHF,TGTGCCAGCAGGGAGGACAGGGAGTCACCCCTCCACTTT
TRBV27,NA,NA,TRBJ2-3,CASSLGGTSTDTQYF,TGTGCCAGCAGTTTAGGCGGAACTAGCACAGATACGCAGTATTTT
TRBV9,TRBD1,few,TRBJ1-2,CASSVGGGNYGYTF,TGTGCCAGCAGCGTAGGAGGGGGCAACTATGGCTACACCTTC
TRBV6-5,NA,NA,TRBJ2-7,CASTQGDSYEQYF,TGTGCCAGCACCCAAGGGGATTCCTACGAGCAGTACTTC
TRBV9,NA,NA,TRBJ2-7,CASSVGPGYEQYF,TGTGCCAGCAGCGTCGGGCCCGGCTACGAGCAGTACTTC
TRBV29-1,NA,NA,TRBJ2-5,CSVSPGVETQYF,TGCAGCGTGTCCCCAGGGGTTGAGACCCAGTACTTC